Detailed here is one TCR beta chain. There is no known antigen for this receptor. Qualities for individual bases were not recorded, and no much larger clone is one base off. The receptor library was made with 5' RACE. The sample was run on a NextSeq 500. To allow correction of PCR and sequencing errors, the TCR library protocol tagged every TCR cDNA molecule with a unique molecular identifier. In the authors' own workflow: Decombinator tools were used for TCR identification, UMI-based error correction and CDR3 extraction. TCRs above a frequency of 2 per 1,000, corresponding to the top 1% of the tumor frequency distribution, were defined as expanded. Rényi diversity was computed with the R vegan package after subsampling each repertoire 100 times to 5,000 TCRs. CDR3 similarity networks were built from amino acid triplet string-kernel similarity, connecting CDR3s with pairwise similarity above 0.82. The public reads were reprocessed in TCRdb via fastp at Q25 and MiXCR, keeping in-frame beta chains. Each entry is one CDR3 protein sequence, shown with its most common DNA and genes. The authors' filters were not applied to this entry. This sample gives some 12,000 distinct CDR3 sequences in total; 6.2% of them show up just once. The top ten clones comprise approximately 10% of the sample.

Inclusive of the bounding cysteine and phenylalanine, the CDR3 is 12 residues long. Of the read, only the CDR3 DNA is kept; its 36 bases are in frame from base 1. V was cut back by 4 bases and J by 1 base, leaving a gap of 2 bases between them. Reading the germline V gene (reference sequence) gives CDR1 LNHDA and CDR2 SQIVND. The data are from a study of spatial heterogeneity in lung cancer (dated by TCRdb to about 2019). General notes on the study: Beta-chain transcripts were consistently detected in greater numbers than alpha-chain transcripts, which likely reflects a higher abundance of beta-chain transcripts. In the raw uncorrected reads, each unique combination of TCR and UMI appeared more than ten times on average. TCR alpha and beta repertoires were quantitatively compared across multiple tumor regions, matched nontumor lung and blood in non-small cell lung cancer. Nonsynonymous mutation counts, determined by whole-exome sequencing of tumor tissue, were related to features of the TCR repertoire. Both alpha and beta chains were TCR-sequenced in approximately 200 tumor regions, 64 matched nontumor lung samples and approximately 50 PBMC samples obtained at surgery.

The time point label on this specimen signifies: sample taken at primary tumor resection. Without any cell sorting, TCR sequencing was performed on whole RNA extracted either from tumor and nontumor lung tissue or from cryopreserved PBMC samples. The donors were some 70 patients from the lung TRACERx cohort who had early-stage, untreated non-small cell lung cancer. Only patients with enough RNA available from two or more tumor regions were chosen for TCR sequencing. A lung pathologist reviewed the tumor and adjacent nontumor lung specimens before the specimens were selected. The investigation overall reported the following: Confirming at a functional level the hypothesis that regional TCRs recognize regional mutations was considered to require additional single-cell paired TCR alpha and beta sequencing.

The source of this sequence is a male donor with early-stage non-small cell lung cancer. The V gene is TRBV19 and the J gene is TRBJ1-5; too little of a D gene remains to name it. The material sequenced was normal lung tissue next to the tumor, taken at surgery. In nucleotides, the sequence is TGTGCCAGTAGTAGGAGCAATCAGCCCCAGCATTTT. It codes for CASSRSNQPQHF.